This T cell receptor beta chain was observed in a study of blood T cell repertoires in COVID-19. Study-level background: COVID-19 samples from acute and convalescent phases originated in the United States, Italy and Spain.

Per the authors' pipeline: Nucleated cell counts were estimated from reference gene primer amplification. The protocol was immunoSEQ multiplex PCR, while the TCRdb copy is restricted to in-frame clones and leaves out a portion. The DNA was the basis for D and trimming; V, J and clone size are from that table. The table lists around 130,000 clones, 80% to 90% of them singletons. Per the germline V gene, CDR1 is SEHNR and CDR2 is FQNEAQ (reference sequence). This CDR3 spans 11 amino acids. Trimming removed 3 bases from V and 7 bases from J, with 3 bases in between. The sequenced sample consisted of peripheral blood. The gene calls are TRBV7-9 and TRBJ2-2; no firm D call. The sequence was obtained from a human donor in a cohort sampled during active COVID-19. The DNA for the CDR3 is TGTGCCAGCAGCTTCATCGGGGAGCTGTTTTTT. This translates into CASSFIGELFF.